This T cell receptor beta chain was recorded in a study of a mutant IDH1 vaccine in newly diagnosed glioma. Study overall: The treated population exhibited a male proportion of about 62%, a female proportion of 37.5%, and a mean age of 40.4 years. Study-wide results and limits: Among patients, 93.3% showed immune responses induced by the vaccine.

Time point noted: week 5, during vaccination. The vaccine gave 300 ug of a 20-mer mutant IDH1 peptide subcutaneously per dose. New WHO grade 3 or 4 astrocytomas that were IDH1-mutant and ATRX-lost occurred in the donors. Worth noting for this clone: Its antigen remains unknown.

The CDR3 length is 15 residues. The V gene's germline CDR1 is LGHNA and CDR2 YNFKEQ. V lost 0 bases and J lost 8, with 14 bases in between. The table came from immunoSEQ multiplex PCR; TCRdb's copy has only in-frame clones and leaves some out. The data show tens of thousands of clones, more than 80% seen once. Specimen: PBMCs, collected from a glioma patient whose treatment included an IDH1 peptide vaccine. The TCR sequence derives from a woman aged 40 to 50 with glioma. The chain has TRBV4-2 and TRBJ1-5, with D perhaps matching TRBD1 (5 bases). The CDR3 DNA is TGTGCCAGCAGCCAAGATCGACAGTCTTCGGAGCCCCAGCATTTT. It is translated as CASSQDRQSSEPQHF.